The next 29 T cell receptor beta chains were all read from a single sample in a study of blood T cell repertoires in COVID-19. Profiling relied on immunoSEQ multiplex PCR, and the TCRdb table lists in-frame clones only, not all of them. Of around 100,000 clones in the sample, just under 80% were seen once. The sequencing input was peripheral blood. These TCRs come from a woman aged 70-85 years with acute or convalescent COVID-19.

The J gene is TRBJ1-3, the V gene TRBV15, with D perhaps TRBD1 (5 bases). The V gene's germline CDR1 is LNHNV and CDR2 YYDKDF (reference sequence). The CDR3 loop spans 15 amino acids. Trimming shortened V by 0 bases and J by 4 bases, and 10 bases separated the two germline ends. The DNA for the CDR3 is TGTGCCACCAGCAGAGATGGGGCAGGCGGAAACACCATATATTTT. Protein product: CATSRDGAGGNTIYF.

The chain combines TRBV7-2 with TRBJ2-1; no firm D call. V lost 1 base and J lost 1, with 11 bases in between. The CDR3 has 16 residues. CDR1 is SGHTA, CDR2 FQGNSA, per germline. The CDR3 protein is CASSLGRGPSYNEQFF. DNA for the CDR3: TGTGCCAGCAGCTTAGGTCGTGGGCCTTCCTACAATGAGCAGTTCTTC. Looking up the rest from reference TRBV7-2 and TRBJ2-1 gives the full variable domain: GAGVSQSPSNKVTEKGKDVELRCDPISGHTALYWYRQSLGQGLEFLIYFQGNSAPDKSGLPSDRFSAERTGGSVSTLTIQRTQQEDSAVYLCASSLGRGPSYNEQFFGPGTRLTVL.

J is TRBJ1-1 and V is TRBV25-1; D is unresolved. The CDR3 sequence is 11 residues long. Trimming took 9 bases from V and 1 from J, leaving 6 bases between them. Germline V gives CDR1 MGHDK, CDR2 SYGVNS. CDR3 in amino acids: CASRKNTEAFF. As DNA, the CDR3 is TGTGCCAGTAGAAAGAACACTGAAGCTTTCTTT.

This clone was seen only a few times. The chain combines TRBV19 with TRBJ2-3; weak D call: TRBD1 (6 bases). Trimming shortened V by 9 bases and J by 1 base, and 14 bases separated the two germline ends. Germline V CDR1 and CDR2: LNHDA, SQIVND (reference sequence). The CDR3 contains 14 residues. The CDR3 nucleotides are TGTGCCAGCCGAACAGGGTCGGGCACAGATACGCAGTATTTT. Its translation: CASRTGSGTDTQYF.

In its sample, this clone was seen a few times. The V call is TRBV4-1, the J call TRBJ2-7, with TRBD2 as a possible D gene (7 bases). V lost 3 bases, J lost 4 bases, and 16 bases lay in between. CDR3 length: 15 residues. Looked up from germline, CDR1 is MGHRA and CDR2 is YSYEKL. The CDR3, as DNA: TGCGCCAGCAGCCAGCGGGACGGGGGGCAGTACGAGCAGTACTTC. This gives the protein CASSQRDGGQYEQYF.

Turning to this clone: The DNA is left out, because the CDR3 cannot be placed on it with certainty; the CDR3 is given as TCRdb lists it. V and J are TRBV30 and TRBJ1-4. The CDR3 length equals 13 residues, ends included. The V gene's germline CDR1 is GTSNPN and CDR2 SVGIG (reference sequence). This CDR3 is CACSAGGVEKLFF.

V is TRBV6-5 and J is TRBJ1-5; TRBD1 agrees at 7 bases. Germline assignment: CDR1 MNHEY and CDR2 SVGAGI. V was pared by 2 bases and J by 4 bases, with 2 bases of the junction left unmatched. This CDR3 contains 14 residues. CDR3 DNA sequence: TGTGCCAGCAGTTACAAGGGACAGAATCAGCCCCAGCATTTT. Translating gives CASSYKGQNQPQHF.

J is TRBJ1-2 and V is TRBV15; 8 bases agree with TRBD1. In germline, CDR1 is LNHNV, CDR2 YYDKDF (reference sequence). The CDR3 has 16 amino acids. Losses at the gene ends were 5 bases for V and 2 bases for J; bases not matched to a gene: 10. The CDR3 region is CATSPKPGQENYGYTF. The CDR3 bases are TGTGCCACCAGCCCTAAGCCGGGACAGGAAAACTATGGCTACACCTTC.

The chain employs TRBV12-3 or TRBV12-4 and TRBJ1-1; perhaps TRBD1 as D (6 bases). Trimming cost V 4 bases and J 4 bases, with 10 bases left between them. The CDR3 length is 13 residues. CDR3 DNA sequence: TGTGCCAGCAGTTCTACAGGGTTCACTGAAGCTTTCTTT. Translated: CASSSTGFTEAFF.

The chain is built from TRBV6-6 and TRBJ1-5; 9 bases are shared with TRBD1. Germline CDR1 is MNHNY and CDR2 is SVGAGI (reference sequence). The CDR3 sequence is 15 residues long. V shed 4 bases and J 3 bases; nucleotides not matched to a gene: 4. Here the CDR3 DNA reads TGTGCCAGCAGTTGGGGACAGGGACACAATCAGCCCCAGCATTTT. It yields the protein CASSWGQGHNQPQHF.

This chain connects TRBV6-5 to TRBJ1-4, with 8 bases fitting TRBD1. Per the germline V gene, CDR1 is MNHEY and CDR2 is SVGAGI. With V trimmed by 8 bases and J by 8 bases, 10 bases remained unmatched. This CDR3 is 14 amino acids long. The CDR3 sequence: CASSSQGAGEKLFF. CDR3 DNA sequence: TGTGCCAGCTCCAGCCAGGGGGCCGGAGAAAAACTGTTTTTT.

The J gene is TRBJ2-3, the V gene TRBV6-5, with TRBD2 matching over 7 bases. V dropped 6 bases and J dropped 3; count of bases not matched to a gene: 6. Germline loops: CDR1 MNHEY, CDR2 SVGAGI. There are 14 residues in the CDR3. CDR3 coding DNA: TGTGCCAGCAGGGAGCGGGGCAGGACAGATACGCAGTATTTT. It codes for CASRERGRTDTQYF.

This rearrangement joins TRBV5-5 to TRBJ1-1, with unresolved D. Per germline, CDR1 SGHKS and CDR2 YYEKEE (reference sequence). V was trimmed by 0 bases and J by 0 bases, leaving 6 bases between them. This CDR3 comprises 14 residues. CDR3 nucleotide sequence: TGTGCCAGCAGCTTGGGGGCAGTGAACACTGAAGCTTTCTTT. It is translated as CASSLGAVNTEAFF. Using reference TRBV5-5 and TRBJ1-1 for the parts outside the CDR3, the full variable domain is DAGVTQSPTHLIKTRGQQVTLRCSPISGHKSVSWYQQVLGQGPQFIFQYYEKEERGRGNFPDRFSARQFPNYSSELNVNALLLGDSALYLCASSLGAVNTEAFFGQGTRLTVV.

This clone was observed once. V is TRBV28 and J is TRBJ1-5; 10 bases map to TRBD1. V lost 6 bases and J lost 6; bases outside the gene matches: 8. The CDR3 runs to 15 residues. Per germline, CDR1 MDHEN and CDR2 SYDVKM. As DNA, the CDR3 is TGTGCCAGCAGATGGGACAGGGGATCTCGTCAGCCCCAGCATTTT. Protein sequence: CASRWDRGSRQPQHF.

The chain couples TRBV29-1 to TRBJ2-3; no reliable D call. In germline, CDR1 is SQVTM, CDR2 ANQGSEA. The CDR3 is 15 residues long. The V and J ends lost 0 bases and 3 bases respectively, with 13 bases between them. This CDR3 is CSVEDRLKFTDTQYF. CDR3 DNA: TGCAGCGTTGAAGACAGGTTGAAGTTTACAGATACGCAGTATTTT.

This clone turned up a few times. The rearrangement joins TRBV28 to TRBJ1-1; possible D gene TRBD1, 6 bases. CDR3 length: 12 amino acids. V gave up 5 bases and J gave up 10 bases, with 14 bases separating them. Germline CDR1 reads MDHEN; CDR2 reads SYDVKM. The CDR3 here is CASSLEQGRAFF. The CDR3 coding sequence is TGTGCCAGCAGTCTAGAACAGGGAAGAGCTTTCTTT.

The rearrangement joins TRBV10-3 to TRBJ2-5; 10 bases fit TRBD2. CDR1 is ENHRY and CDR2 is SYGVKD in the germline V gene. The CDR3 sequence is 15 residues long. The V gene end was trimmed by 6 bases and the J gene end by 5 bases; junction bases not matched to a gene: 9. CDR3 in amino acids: CAISDQRGGRETQYF. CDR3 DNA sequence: TGTGCCATCAGCGACCAGCGGGGGGGCCGGGAGACCCAGTACTTC.

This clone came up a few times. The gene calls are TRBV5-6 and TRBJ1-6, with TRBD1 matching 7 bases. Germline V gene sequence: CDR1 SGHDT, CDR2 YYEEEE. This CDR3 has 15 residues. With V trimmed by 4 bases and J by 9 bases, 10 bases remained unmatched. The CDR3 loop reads CASSSGNSGGSPLHF. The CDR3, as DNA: TGTGCCAGCAGCAGCGGAAATTCAGGGGGTTCACCCCTCCACTTT.

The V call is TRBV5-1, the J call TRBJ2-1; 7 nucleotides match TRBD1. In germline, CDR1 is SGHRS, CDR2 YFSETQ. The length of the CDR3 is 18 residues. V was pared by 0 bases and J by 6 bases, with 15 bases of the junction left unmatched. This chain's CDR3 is CASSLGGIQGSGFNEQFF. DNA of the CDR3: TGCGCCAGCAGCTTGGGGGGAATACAGGGGTCGGGTTTCAATGAGCAGTTCTTC.

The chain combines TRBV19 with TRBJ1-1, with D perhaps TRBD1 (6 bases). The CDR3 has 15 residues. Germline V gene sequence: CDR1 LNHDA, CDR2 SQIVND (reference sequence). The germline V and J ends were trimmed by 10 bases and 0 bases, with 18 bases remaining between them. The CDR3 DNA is TGTGCCACCATCCCTCCGGGACACCTGAACACTGAAGCTTTCTTT. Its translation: CATIPPGHLNTEAFF.

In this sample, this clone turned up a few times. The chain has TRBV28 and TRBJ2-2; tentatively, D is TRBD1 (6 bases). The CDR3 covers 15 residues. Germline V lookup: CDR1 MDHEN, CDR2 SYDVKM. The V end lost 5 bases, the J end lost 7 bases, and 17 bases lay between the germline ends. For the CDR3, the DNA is TGTGCCAGCAGTCCCCCCGGGACACAGGACGGGGAGCTGTTTTTT. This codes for CASSPPGTQDGELFF.

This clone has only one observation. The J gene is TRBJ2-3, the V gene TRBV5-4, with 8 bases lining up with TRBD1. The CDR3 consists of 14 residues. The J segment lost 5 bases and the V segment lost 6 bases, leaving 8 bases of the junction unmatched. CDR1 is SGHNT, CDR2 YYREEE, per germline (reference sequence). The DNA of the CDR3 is TGTGCCAGCACCCCTGAGACAGGGGTAGATACGCAGTATTTT. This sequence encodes CASTPETGVDTQYF.

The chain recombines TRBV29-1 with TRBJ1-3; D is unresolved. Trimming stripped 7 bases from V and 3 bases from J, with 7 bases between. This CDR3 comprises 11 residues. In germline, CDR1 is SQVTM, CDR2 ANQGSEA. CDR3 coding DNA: TGCAGCGCCTCACATGGAAACACCATATATTTT. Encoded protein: CSASHGNTIYF.

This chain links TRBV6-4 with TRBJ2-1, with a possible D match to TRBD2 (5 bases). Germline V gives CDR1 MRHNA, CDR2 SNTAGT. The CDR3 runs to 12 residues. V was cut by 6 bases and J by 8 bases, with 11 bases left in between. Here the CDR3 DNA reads TGTGCCAGCAGATCTAGCATCCATGAGCAGTTCTTC. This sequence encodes CASRSSIHEQFF.

In nucleotides, the CDR3 is TGTGCCAGCTCACCTCTCAGGGGAGCTGAAGCTTTCTTT. It yields the protein CASSPLRGAEAFF. V is TRBV18 and J is TRBJ1-1; TRBD1 is a possible D gene (6 bases). CDR1 and CDR2 (germline): KGHSH, LQKENI. The CDR3 is 13 residues long. The ends were cut back, 3 bases at V and 6 bases at J, with 11 bases in the middle.

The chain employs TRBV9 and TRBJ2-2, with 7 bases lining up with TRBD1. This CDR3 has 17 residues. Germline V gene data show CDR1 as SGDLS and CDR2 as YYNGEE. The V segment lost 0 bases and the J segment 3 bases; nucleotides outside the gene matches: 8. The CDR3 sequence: CASSVELTGDYTGELFF. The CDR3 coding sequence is TGTGCCAGCAGCGTAGAACTTACAGGGGATTACACCGGGGAGCTGTTTTTT.

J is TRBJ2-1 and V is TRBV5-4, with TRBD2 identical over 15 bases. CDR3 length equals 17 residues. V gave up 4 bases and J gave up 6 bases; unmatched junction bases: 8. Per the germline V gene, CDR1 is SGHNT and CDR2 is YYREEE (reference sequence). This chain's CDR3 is CASSLGLAGGLGNEQFF. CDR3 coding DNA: TGTGCCAGCAGCCTAGGACTAGCGGGGGGGCTTGGCAATGAGCAGTTCTTC. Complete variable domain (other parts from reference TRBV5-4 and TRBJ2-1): ETGVTQSPTHLIKTRGQQVTLRCSSQSGHNTVSWYQQALGQGPQFIFQYYREEENGRGNFPPRFSGLQFPNYSSELNVNALELDDSALYLCASSLGLAGGLGNEQFFGPGTRLTVL.

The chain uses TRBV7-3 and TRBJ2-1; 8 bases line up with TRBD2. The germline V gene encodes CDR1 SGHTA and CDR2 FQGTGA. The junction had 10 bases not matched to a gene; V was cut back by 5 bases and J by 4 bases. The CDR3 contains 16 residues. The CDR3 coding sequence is TGTGCCAGCAGCCAAAACCCGGGACTAGTGTACAATGAGCAGTTCTTC. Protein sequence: CASSQNPGLVYNEQFF.

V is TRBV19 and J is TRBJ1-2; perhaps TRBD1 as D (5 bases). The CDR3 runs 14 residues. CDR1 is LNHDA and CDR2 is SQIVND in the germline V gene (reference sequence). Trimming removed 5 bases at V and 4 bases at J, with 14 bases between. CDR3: CASSPGGALYGYTF. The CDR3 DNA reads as TGTGCCAGTAGTCCCGGCGGGGCCCTCTATGGCTACACCTTC.